This T cell receptor beta chain was observed in a study of human T cells and chemical hapten exposure. Overall study: DPC at 0.01% went onto the upper back in patch tests, read at 6 days. Chiefly women, the patients showed alopecia areata, totalis or universalis.

Germline V gene data show CDR1 as SGDLS and CDR2 as YYNGEE. V was cut by 0 bases and J by 4 bases, with 11 bases left in between. This CDR3 region has 15 residues. The table lists this clonotype with a few counts. The time point is: patch test 3, about 24 weeks after DPC sensitization. The treatment was: therapeutic diphenylcyclopropenone sensitization with weekly scalp DPC. Blood was drawn before each patch test was applied. Library construction involved attaching unique molecular identifiers to individual cDNA molecules, which allowed quantitative, reproducible TCR counting. One entry per CDR3 protein results from TCRdb running MiXCR on the RACE reads. The profile shows about 190,000 distinct CDR3 sequences, about 25% of them singletons.

Sequencing was performed on whole blood, taken in connection with sensitization to the hapten diphenylcyclopropenone (DPC). This chain uses TRBV9 with TRBJ2-1; TRBD2 might be the D (5 bases). This clonotype was sampled from a middle-aged woman with alopecia areata. Some clones in this sample may be carry-over from other donors' samples. The CDR3: CASSVAGNSYNEQFF. CDR3 in DNA: TGTGCCAGCAGCGTAGCCGGGAACTCGTACAATGAGCAGTTCTTC.